This T cell receptor beta chain was recovered during a study of technical replicates of blood from several donors. The method was immunoSEQ multiplex PCR; TCRdb's version includes in-frame clones alone and lacks a portion of them. The sample yields 70,000 to 85,000 clones, approximately 97% seen once. V dropped 0 bases and J dropped 2 bases, with 8 bases sitting between them. CDR1 is SGHRS and CDR2 is YFSETQ in the germline V gene. This CDR3 is built from 14 residues. Material for sequencing was T cells isolated from PBMCs. The receptor was derived from a human donor in good health. The chain combines TRBV5-1 with TRBJ2-5; tentative D call: TRBD1 (6 bases). In DNA, the CDR3 is TGCGCCAGCAGCTTGGCCGGACAGCAAGAGACCCAGTACTTC. It specifies CASSLAGQQETQYF.